One sample yielded the 10 T cell receptor beta chains listed below, sequenced in a study of cytomegalovirus exposure and HLA in healthy donors. Sequenced by immunoSEQ multiplex PCR; TCRdb stores in-frame clones only, minus some. The sample shows fewer than 150,000 clones, around nine tenths of them seen only once. The sequenced sample consisted of PBMCs. These receptors all stem from a man younger than 40 in good health and CMV-seronegative.

The V and J genes are TRBV19 and TRBJ2-6; 13 positions match TRBD2. CDR1 is LNHDA, CDR2 SQIVND, per germline (reference sequence). The CDR3 runs to 19 residues. After removal of 9 bases from V and 4 bases from J, the junction contained 15 bases not matched to a gene. CDR3 nucleotide sequence: TGTGCCAGCGGTCCGGGACTAGCGGGATTCTGGGCAGGGGCCAACGTCCTGACTTTC. This translates into CASGPGLAGFWAGANVLTF.

This CDR3 is CASSGLAGGDTQYF. CDR3 in DNA: TGTGCCAGCTCCGGACTAGCGGGAGGAGATACGCAGTATTTT. The V call is TRBV9, the J call TRBJ2-3, with TRBD2 identical over 14 bases. V lost 7 bases to trimming and J lost 5 bases; unmatched junction nucleotides: 3. The germline V gene has CDR1 SGDLS and CDR2 YYNGEE. The CDR3 covers 14 residues.

This chain joins TRBV25-1 and TRBJ2-2, with 8 bases lining up with TRBD2. V was pared by 3 bases and J by 6 bases, with 3 bases of the junction left unmatched. This CDR3 has 14 amino acids. CDR1 is MGHDK, CDR2 SYGVNS, per germline. The CDR3 sequence: CASSDQAGAGELFF. The CDR3, as DNA: TGTGCCAGCAGTGACCAAGCGGGAGCCGGGGAGCTGTTTTTT.

The rearrangement uses TRBV7-9 and TRBJ1-2; D is unresolved. The CDR3 has 11 amino acids. Germline V lookup: CDR1 SEHNR, CDR2 FQNEAQ (reference sequence). V shed 5 bases and J shed 3 bases, with 4 bases lying between them. The CDR3 region is CASSRYYGYTF. The DNA of the CDR3 is TGTGCCAGCAGCCGGTACTATGGCTACACCTTC. Looking up the rest from reference TRBV7-9 and TRBJ1-2 gives the full variable domain: DTGVSQNPRHKITKRGQNVTFRCDPISEHNRLYWYRQTLGQGPEFLTYFQNEAQLEKSRLLSDRFSAERPKGSFSTLEIQRTEQGDSAMYLCASSRYYGYTFGSGTRLTVV.

This clone has just a few counts. The chain is built from TRBV12-5 and TRBJ1-2; 10 nucleotides line up with TRBD1. CDR3 length: 14 residues. Trimming took 3 bases from V and 9 from J; bases not matched to a gene: 7. The germline V gene has CDR1 LGHNT and CDR2 FRNRAP. CDR3 protein: CASGFADRGLSYTF. CDR3 bases: TGTGCTAGTGGTTTCGCTGACAGGGGGCTTAGCTACACCTTC.

The V call is TRBV5-1, the J call TRBJ1-5, with TRBD1 matching over 7 bases. The V and J ends lost 0 bases and 6 bases, in that order; junction bases with no gene match: 6. Germline CDR1 is SGHRS and CDR2 is YFSETQ. CDR3 length: 15 residues. The CDR3 reads CASSLVGGDSQPQHF. The CDR3 DNA is TGCGCCAGCAGCTTGGTAGGGGGCGATTCTCAGCCCCAGCATTTT.

J is TRBJ2-3 and V is TRBV5-1; 8 bases are a match to TRBD2. The CDR3 consists of 16 residues. The junction had 8 bases not matched to a gene; V was cut back by 4 bases and J by 1 base. CDR1 is SGHRS, CDR2 YFSETQ, per germline. This CDR3 reads CASSQSGGGGTDTQYF. CDR3 nucleotide sequence: TGCGCCAGCAGCCAGAGCGGGGGCGGCGGCACAGATACGCAGTATTTT.

This chain links TRBV20-1 with TRBJ2-5, with a weak D call TRBD2 (6 bases). V lost 7 bases, J lost 1 base, and 7 bases lay in between. CDR3 length: 11 amino acids. The germline V gene encodes CDR1 DFQATT and CDR2 SNEGSKA (reference sequence). The DNA for the CDR3 is TGCAGTGGGAGGGTCCAAGAGACCCAGTACTTC. Encoded protein: CSGRVQETQYF.

This clone was observed a single time. V is TRBV13 and J is TRBJ2-7; D is unclear. V was pared by 6 bases and J by 0 bases, with 18 bases between. The CDR3 is 16 residues long. Germline assignment: CDR1 PRHDT and CDR2 FYEKMQ (reference sequence). As DNA, the CDR3 is TGTGCCAGCAGAATAACCCCCGGGTCGAGCTCCTACGAGCAGTACTTC. Translating it yields CASRITPGSSSYEQYF.

This clone has just a few counts. This rearrangement joins TRBV5-1 to TRBJ2-7, with 10 bases fitting TRBD1. Germline assignment: CDR1 SGHRS and CDR2 YFSETQ. CDR3 length equals 15 residues. V was clipped by 3 bases and J by 0 bases; unmatched bases: 3. CDR3 coding DNA: TGCGCCAGCAGCTCGGGACAGGGGCTCTCCTACGAGCAGTACTTC. This codes for CASSSGQGLSYEQYF.